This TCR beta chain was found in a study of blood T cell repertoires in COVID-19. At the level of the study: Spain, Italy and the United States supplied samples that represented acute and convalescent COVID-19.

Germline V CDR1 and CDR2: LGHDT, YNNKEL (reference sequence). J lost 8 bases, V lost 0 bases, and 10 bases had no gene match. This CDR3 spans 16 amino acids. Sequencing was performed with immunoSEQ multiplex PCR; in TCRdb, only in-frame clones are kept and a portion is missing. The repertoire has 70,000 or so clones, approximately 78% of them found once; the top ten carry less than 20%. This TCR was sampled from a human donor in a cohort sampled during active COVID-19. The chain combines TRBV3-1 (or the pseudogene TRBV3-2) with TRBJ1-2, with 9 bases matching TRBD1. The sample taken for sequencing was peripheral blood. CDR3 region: CASSQENRGPNWGYTF. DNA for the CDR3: TGTGCCAGCAGCCAAGAAAACAGGGGGCCAAATTGGGGCTACACCTTC.